The rows below give T cell receptor beta chains drawn from one sample of a study of T cell responses to AZD1222 COVID-19 vaccine. The data were produced by immunoSEQ multiplex PCR, yet TCRdb's version contains in-frame clones alone and is incomplete. Of fewer than 150,000 clones listed, roughly 87% were seen once; the top ten hold roughly 5.2%. The sample here was peripheral blood, taken 28 days after the second AZD1222 dose. The source is an adult who received the AZD1222 COVID-19 vaccine. Both conserved end residues are part of each CDR3. The order of the fields is clone size, D gene, J gene, V gene, CDR3 protein, CDR3 DNA. A D gene is named only where the DNA matches it firmly. Not all rows give a size; the values are once, few, many and, for expanded clones, a class.

>.|TRBD1|TRBJ1-1|TRBV27
CASSMETGFTEAFF
TGTGCCAGCAGTATGGAGACAGGGTTCACTGAAGCTTTCTTT
>.|TRBD1|TRBJ1-1|TRBV5-5
CASREGQGAITEAFF
TGTGCCAGCAGGGAGGGACAGGGGGCGATTACTGAAGCTTTCTTT
>.|.|TRBJ1-4|TRBV5-5
CASSLGDSNEKLFF
TGTGCCAGCAGCTTGGGGGATTCTAATGAAAAACTGTTTTTT
>.|.|TRBJ1-5|TRBV12-3/TRBV12-4
CASSLTGSQPQHF
TGTGCCAGCAGTTTAACGGGGAGTCAGCCCCAGCATTTT
>.|.|TRBJ2-3|TRBV7-2
CASRLGGADTQYF
TGTGCCAGCAGATTAGGGGGGGCAGATACGCAGTATTTT
>.|TRBD1|TRBJ1-4|TRBV19
CASSILVGQGREKLFF
TGTGCCAGTAGTATTCTGGTGGGACAGGGGCGTGAAAAACTGTTTTTT
>.|.|TRBJ2-3|TRBV5-4
CASSGGQARGAGYTDTQYF
TGTGCCAGCAGCGGGGGACAGGCCAGAGGAGCGGGATACACAGATACGCAGTATTTT
>.|.|TRBJ1-2|TRBV28
CVSSQGNYGYTF
TGTGTTAGTAGTCAGGGGAACTATGGCTACACCTTC
>.|.|TRBJ1-2|TRBV5-1
CASSLETPTYGYTF
TGCGCCAGCAGCTTGGAAACCCCCACCTATGGCTACACCTTC
>.|.|TRBJ1-1|TRBV2
CASSPLHVPGDTEAFF
TGTGCCAGCAGTCCCTTACACGTCCCCGGCGACACTGAAGCTTTCTTT
>once|.|TRBJ1-2|TRBV7-9
CASSLERGLGYTF
TGTGCCAGCAGCTTAGAACGGGGGCTTGGCTACACCTTC
>.|.|TRBJ1-1|TRBV6-5
CASTSWENTEAFF
TGTGCCAGCACGTCTTGGGAGAACACTGAAGCTTTCTTT
>.|TRBD1|TRBJ1-1|TRBV30
CAWSDRGPAVAFF
TGTGCCTGGAGTGACAGGGGGCCCGCGGTTGCTTTCTTT
>.|.|TRBJ1-2|TRBV18
CASSPPVGPNYGYTF
TGTGCCAGCTCACCACCGGTAGGACCTAACTATGGCTACACCTTC
>.|.|TRBJ1-6|TRBV4-3
CASSQDGLRGSPLHF
TGCGCCAGCAGCCAAGATGGATTACGGGGTTCACCCCTCCACTTT
>.|.|TRBJ1-5|TRBV4-1
CASSQFVNGNQPQHF
TGCGCCAGCAGCCAGTTCGTCAACGGCAATCAGCCCCAGCATTTT
>.|.|TRBJ1-1|TRBV18
CASSSGTGNTEAFF
TGTGCCAGCTCTAGCGGGACGGGGAACACTGAAGCTTTCTTT
>.|TRBD2|TRBJ2-2|TRBV7-8
CASSFGAGANTGELFF
TGTGCCAGCAGCTTTGGTGCGGGGGCGAACACCGGGGAGCTGTTTTTT
>.|.|TRBJ1-4|TRBV27
CASSRTSAGWGEKLFF
TGTGCCAGCAGCCGTACGTCGGCGGGCTGGGGTGAAAAACTGTTTTTT
>.|.|TRBJ1-4|TRBV19
CASTQRGANEKLFF
TGTGCCAGTACCCAAAGGGGGGCTAATGAAAAACTGTTTTTT
>.|.|TRBJ1-4|TRBV5-4
CASSEKTTNEKLFF
TGTGCCAGCAGCGAGAAGACAACTAATGAAAAACTGTTTTTT
>.|.|TRBJ1-1|TRBV9
CASSPQADTEAFF
TGTGCCAGCAGCCCCCAGGCTGACACTGAAGCTTTCTTT
>.|TRBD2|TRBJ2-3|TRBV5-1
CASSWPRERGFTDTQYF
TGCGCCAGCAGCTGGCCAAGGGAGCGGGGATTCACAGATACGCAGTATTTT
>.|TRBD1|TRBJ1-2|TRBV6-5
CASSFHGQGGYTF
TGTGCCAGCAGTTTCCACGGACAGGGAGGCTACACCTTC
>.|TRBD1|TRBJ2-1|TRBV5-5
CASSLGQGAYNEQFF
TGTGCCAGCAGCCTAGGACAGGGGGCCTACAATGAGCAGTTCTTC
>.|.|TRBJ1-5|TRBV28
CASSLPWGSNQPQHF
TGTGCCAGCAGTTTGCCCTGGGGAAGCAATCAGCCCCAGCATTTT
>.|.|TRBJ1-2|TRBV19
CASSPGQAYGYTF
TGTGCCAGTAGCCCGGGGCAGGCCTATGGCTACACCTTC
>once|.|TRBJ1-1|TRBV18
CASSPPANTEAFF
TGTGCCAGCTCACCACCGGCGAACACTGAAGCTTTCTTT
>.|TRBD1|TRBJ2-1|TRBV29-1
CSVAGTGNRRWENEQFF
TGCAGCGTTGCCGGGACAGGGAATAGGCGGTGGGAGAATGAGCAGTTCTTC
>.|TRBD1|TRBJ1-3|TRBV9
CASSTWTGLNTIYF
TGTGCCAGCAGCACTTGGACAGGGCTAAACACCATATATTTT
>.|TRBD1|TRBJ2-2|TRBV5-8
CASSRGQTTTGELFF
TGTGCCAGCAGCCGGGGACAGACCACCACCGGGGAGCTGTTTTTT
>.|TRBD1|TRBJ1-4|TRBV4-3
CASSQDKGDRANEKLFF
TGCGCCAGCAGCCAAGATAAGGGGGACAGGGCCAACGAAAAACTGTTTTTT
>few|.|TRBJ1-2|TRBV7-9
CASTHDLTDGYTF
TGTGCCAGCACCCACGATTTGACAGACGGCTACACCTTC
>once|.|TRBJ2-3|TRBV19
CASRTESTDTQYF
TGTGCCAGCAGGACAGAAAGCACAGATACGCAGTATTTT
>.|.|TRBJ2-7|TRBV11-3
CASSLGGSEIYEQYF
TGTGCCAGCAGCTTAGGTGGTAGTGAAATCTACGAGCAGTACTTC
>.|.|TRBJ1-3|TRBV2
CASSEGHSGNTIYF
TGTGCCAGCAGTGAAGGACACTCTGGAAACACCATATATTTT
>.|.|TRBJ1-1|TRBV6-2/TRBV6-3
CASSRRELTEAFF
TGTGCCAGCAGCCGCAGAGAGTTAACTGAAGCTTTCTTT
>.|.|TRBJ2-6|TRBV21-1
CASSNWDRHGGANVLTF
TGTGCCAGCAGCAACTGGGACAGGCACGGAGGGGCCAACGTCCTGACTTTC
>.|TRBD1|TRBJ1-1|TRBV6-5
CASSYSLAGGITEAFF
TGTGCCAGCAGTTATTCCCTGGCAGGGGGCATCACTGAAGCTTTCTTT
>.|TRBD1|TRBJ2-2|TRBV5-1
CASSFGDSVPGELFF
TGCGCCAGCAGCTTCGGGGACAGTGTCCCCGGGGAGCTGTTTTTT
>.|.|TRBJ1-2|TRBV10-3
CAISQGSGYEDYGYTF
TGTGCCATCAGCCAGGGGTCAGGGTATGAAGACTATGGCTACACCTTC
>.|.|TRBJ2-2|TRBV15
CATSRDKAGNTGELFF
TGTGCCACCAGCAGAGATAAAGCGGGTAACACCGGGGAGCTGTTTTTT
>.|.|TRBJ2-1|TRBV14
CASSPSGIAAYNEQFF
TGTGCCAGCAGCCCGTCGGGGATAGCGGCTTACAATGAGCAGTTCTTC